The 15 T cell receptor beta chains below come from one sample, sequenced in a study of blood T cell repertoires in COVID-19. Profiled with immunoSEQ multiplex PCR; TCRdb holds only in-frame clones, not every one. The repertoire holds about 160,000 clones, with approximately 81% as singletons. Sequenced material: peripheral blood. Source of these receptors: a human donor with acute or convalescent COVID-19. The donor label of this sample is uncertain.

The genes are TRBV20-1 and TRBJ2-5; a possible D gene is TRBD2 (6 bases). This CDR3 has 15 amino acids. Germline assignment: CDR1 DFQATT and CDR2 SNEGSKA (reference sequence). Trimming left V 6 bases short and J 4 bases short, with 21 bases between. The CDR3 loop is CSASTGTQTRETQYF. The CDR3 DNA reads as TGCAGTGCGAGTACCGGGACTCAAACCCGAGAGACCCAGTACTTC.

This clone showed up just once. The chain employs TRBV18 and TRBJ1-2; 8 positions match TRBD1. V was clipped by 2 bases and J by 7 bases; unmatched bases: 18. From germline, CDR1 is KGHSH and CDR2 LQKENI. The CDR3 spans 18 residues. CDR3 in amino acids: CASSPKRQGSVPAFGYTF. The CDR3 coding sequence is TGTGCCAGCTCACCAAAGAGACAGGGGTCTGTTCCGGCTTTTGGCTACACCTTC.

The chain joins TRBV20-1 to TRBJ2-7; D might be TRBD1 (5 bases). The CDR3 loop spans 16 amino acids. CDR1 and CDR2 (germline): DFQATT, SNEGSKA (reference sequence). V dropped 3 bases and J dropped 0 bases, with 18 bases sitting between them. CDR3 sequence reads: CSASSPSGLSSYEQYF. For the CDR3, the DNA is TGCAGTGCTAGTTCTCCCTCAGGGTTAAGCTCCTACGAGCAGTACTTC.

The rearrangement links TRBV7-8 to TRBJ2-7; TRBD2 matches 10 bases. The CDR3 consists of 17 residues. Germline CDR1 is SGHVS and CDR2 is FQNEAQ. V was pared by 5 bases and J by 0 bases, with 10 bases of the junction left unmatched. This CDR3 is CASSPLRTSGISYEQYF. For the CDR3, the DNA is TGTGCCAGCAGCCCCCTTCGGACTAGCGGTATCTCCTACGAGCAGTACTTC.

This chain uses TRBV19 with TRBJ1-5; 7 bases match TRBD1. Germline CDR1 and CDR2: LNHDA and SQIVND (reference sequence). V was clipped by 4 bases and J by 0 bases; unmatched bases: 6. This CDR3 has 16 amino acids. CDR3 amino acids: CASSTGQFLSNQPQHF. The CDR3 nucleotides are TGTGCCAGTAGTACGGGACAGTTCCTTAGCAATCAGCCCCAGCATTTT.

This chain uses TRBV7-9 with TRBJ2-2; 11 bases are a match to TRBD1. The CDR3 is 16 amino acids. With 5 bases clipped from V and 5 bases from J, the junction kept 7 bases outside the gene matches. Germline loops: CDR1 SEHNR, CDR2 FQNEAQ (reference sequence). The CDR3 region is CASSLPGTGGTGELFF. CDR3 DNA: TGTGCCAGCAGCCTCCCCGGGACAGGGGGAACCGGGGAGCTGTTTTTT.

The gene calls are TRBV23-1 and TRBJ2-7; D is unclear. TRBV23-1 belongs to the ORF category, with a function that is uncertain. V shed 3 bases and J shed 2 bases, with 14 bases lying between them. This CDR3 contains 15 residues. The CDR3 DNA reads TGCGCCAGCAGTCACCCGAGGCGCCTGACCTACGAGCAGTACTTC. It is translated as CASSHPRRLTYEQYF.

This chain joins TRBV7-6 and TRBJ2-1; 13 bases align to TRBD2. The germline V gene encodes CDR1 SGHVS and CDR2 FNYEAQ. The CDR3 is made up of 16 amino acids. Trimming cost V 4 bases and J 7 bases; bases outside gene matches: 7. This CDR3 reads CASSSPTSGGQNEQFF. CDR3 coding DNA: TGTGCCAGCAGCTCCCCGACTAGCGGGGGGCAAAATGAGCAGTTCTTC.

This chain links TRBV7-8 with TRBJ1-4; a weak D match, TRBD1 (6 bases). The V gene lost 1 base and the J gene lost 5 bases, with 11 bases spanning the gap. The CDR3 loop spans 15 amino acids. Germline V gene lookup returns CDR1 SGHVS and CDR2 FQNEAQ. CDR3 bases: TGTGCCAGCAGCTTAGTCACTGGACAGAATGAAAAACTGTTTTTT. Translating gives CASSLVTGQNEKLFF.

CDR3 loop: CASSLRRDFQNTEAFF. The CDR3 nucleotides read TGTGCCAGCAGCCTAAGACGGGACTTCCAGAACACTGAAGCTTTCTTT. The V gene is TRBV4-2, the J gene TRBJ1-1; the D gene is possibly TRBD1 (5 bases). Germline lookup yields CDR1 LGHNA and CDR2 YNFKEQ. V gave up 4 bases and J gave up 1 base, with 16 bases separating them. This CDR3 spans 16 amino acids.

For the CDR3, the DNA is TGCGCCAGCAGTGAGAGCGGGGGGATAGCGGGGCTGTACGAGCAGTACTTC. Protein: CASSESGGIAGLYEQYF. The rearrangement links TRBV10-2 to TRBJ2-7; TRBD2 agrees at 9 bases. Germline values: CDR1 WSHSY, CDR2 SAAADI. This CDR3 comprises 17 residues. The J segment lost 4 bases and the V segment lost 2 bases, leaving 12 bases of the junction unmatched.

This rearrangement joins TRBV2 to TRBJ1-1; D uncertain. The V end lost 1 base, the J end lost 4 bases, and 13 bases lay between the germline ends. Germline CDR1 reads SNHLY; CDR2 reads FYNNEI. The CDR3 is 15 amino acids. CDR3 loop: CASSEVGNRGTEAFF. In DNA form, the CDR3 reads TGTGCCAGCAGTGAAGTAGGAAACCGAGGCACTGAAGCTTTCTTT.

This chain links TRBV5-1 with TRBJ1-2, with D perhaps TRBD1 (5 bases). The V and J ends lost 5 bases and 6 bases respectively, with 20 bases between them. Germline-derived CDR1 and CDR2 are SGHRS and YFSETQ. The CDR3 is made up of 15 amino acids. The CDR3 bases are TGCGCCAGCAGTCGTTCTCAGACAGCCGCCGATGGCTACACCTTC. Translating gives CASSRSQTAADGYTF.

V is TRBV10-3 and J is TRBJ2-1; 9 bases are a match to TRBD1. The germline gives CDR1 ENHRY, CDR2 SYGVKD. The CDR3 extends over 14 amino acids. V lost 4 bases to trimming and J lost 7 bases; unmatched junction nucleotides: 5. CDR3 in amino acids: CAISVQGARNEQFF. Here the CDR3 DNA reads TGTGCCATCAGTGTACAGGGGGCCCGGAATGAGCAGTTCTTC.

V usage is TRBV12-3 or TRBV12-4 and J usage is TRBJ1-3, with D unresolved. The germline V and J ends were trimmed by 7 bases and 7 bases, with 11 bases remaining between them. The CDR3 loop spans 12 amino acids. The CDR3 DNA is TGTGCCAGCACCAGATCCGGGAACACCATATATTTT. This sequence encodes CASTRSGNTIYF.